This T cell receptor (beta chain) was found in a study of shared clonotypes between healthy human individuals. V lost 2 bases and J 8 bases, leaving 13 bases between the germline ends. Looked up from germline, CDR1 is SGHTA and CDR2 is FQGNSA. CDR3 length equals 14 residues. Libraries were prepared by immunoSEQ multiplex PCR; TCRdb keeps only in-frame clonotypes and omits some of them. The top ten hold 1% to 1.5% of the sample, which has about 1,500,000 clones, roughly 96% seen once. The source of this sequence is a man aged 30-40 years in good health. This chain uses TRBV7-2 with TRBJ2-1, with D unresolved. The sequencing input was naive CD4+ T cells sorted from blood. Regarding subset: CD45RA+ positively selected. The CDR3 loop is CASSLFIPLDEQFF. The CDR3 DNA sequence: TGTGCCAGCAGCTTATTTATCCCCCTGGATGAGCAGTTCTTC.